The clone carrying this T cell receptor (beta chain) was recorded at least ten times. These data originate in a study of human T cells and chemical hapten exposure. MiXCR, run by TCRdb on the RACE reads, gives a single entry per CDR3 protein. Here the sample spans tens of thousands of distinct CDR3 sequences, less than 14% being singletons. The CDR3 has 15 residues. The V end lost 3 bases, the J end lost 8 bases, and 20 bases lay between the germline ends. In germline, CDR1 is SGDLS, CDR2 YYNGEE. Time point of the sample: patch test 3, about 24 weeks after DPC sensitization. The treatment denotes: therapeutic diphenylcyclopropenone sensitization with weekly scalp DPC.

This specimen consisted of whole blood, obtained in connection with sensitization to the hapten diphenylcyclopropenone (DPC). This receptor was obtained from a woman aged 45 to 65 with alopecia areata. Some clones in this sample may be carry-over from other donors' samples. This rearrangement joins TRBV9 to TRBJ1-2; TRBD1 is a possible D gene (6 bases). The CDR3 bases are TGTGCCAGCAGCGGCGGGGCCTCAGGGGAAGGAGGCTACACCTTC. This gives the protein CASSGGASGEGGYTF. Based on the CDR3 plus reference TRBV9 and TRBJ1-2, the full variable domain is DSGVTQTPKHLITATGQRVTLRCSPRSGDLSVYWYQQSLDQGLQFLIQYYNGEERAKGNILERFSAQQFPDLHSELNLSSLELGDSALYFCASSGGASGEGGYTFGSGTRLTVV.